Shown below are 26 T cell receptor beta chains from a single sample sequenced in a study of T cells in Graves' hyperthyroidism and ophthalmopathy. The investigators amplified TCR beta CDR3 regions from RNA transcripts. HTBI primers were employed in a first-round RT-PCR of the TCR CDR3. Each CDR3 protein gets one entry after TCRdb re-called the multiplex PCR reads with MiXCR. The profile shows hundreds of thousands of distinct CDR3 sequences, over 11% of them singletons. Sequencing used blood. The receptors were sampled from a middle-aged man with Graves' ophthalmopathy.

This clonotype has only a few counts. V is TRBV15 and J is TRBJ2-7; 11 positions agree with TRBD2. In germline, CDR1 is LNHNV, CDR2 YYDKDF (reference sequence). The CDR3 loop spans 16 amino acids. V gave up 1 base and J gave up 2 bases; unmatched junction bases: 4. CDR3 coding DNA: TGTGCCACCAGCAGAGCCGGGACTAGCGGAACCTACGAGCAGTACTTC. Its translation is CATSRAGTSGTYEQYF.

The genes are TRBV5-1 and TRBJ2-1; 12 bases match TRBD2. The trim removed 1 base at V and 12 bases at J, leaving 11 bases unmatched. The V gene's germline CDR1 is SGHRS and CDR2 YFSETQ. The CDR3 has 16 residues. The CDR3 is CASSLNGLAGQDGQFF. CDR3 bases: TGCGCCAGCAGCTTGAACGGACTAGCGGGACAGGATGGGCAGTTCTTC.

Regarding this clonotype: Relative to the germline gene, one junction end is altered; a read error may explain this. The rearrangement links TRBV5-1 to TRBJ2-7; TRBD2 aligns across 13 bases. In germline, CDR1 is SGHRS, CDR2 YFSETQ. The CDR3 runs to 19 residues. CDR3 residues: CASSTTGTSGIRVTYEQYF. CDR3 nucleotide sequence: TGTGCCAGCAGCACGACCGGGACTAGCGGGATCCGAGTTACCTACGAGCAGTACTTC.

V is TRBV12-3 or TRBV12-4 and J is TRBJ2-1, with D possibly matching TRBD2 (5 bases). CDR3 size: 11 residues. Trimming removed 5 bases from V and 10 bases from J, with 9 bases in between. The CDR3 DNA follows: TGTGCCAGCAGTATATCGGGAGAGCAGTTCTTC. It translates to CASSISGEQFF.

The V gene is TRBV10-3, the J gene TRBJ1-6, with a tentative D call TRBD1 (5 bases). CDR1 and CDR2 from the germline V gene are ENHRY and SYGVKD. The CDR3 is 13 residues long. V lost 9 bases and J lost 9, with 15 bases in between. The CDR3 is CAITEGVGSPLHF. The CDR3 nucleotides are TGTGCCATAACCGAAGGGGTCGGTTCACCCCTCCACTTT.

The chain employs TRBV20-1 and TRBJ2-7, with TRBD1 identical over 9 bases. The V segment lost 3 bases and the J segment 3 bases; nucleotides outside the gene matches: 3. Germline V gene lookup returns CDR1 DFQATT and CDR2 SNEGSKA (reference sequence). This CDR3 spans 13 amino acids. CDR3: CSASDRGNYEQYF. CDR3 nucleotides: TGCAGTGCTAGCGACAGGGGGAACTACGAGCAGTACTTC.

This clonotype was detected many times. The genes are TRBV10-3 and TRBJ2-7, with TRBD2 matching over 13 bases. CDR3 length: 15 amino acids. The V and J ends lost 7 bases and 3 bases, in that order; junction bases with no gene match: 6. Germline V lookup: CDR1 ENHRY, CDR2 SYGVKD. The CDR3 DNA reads TGTGCCATCAAACTAGCGGGAGGGCCCATCTACGAGCAGTACTTC. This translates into CAIKLAGGPIYEQYF.

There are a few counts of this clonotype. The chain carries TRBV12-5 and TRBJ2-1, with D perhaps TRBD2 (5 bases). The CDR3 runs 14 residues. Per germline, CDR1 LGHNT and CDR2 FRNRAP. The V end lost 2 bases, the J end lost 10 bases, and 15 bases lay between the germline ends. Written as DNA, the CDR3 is TGTGCTAGTGGTTTGAGTGGTCGGGGTAGCGAGCAGTTCTTC. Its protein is CASGLSGRGSEQFF.

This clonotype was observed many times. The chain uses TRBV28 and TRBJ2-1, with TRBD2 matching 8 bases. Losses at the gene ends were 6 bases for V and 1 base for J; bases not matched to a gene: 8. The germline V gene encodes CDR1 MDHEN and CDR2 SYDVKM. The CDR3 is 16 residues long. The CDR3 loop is CASREAGEGSYNEQFF. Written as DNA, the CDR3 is TGTGCCAGCAGAGAAGCGGGAGAGGGATCCTACAATGAGCAGTTCTTC.

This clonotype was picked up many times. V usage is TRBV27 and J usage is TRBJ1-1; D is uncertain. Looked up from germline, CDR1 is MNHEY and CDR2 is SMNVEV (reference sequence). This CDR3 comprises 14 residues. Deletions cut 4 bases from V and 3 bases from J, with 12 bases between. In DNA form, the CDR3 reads TGTGCCAGCAGTTCACGGACGTTGGACACTGAAGCTTTCTTT. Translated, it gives CASSSRTLDTEAFF.

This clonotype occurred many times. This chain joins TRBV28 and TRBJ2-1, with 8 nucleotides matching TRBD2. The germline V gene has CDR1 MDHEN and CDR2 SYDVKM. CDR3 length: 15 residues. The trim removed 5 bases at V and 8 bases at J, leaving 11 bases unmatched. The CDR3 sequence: CASSEAGRATYEQFF. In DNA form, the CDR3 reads TGTGCCAGCAGTGAGGCCGGGAGGGCCACATATGAGCAGTTCTTC.

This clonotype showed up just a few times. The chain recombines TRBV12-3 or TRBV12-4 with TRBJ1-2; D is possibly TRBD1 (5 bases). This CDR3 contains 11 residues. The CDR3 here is CVPGVNYGYTF. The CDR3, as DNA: TGTGTGCCGGGGGTTAACTATGGCTACACCTTC.

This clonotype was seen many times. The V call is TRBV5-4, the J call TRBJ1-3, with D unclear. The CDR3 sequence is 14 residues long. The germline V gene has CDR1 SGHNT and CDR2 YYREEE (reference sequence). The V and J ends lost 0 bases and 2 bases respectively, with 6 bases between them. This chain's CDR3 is CASSLAATGNTIYF. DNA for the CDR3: TGTGCCAGCAGCTTGGCTGCAACTGGAAACACCATATATTTT.

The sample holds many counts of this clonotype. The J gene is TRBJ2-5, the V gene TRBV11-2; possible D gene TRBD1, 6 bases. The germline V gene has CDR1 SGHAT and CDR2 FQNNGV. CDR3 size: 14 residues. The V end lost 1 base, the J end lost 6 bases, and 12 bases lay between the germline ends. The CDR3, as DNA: TGTGCCAGCAGCTTAGCGACAGGCAGACAGACCCAGTACTTC. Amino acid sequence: CASSLATGRQTQYF.

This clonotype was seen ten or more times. CDR3 loop: CASLRLAGALETQYF. The CDR3 bases are TGTGCCAGCCTAAGACTAGCGGGAGCTCTAGAGACCCAGTACTTC. This sequence joins TRBV3-1 and TRBJ2-5; 12 nucleotides align to TRBD2. Germline CDR1 LGHDT, CDR2 YNNKEL (reference sequence). V lost 8 bases to trimming and J lost 4 bases; unmatched junction nucleotides: 8. This CDR3 spans 15 amino acids.

CDR3 region: CSAENTGSNEQFF. CDR3 nucleotides: TGCAGTGCCGAAAATACAGGGTCCAATGAGCAGTTCTTC. V is TRBV20-1 and J is TRBJ2-1, with D perhaps matching TRBD1 (6 bases). Between the trimmed V and J ends, which lost 6 bases and 6 bases, there was a span of 15 bases. The CDR3 has 13 amino acids. Germline values: CDR1 DFQATT, CDR2 SNEGSKA (reference sequence).

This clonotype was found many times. CDR3 bases: TGTGCCAGCACCTTCGGGGTCTATGGCTACACCTTC. Protein sequence: CASTFGVYGYTF. This chain links TRBV28 with TRBJ1-2, with no clear D. Between the trimmed V and J ends, which lost 7 bases and 4 bases, there was a span of 10 bases. The germline CDR1 and CDR2 sequences are MDHEN and SYDVKM. The CDR3 extends over 12 amino acids.

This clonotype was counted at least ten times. The CDR3 loop reads CSASNNRGKAFF. CDR3 DNA sequence: TGCAGTGCTAGCAACAACAGGGGAAAAGCTTTCTTT. The genes are TRBV20-1 and TRBJ1-1, with 7 bases that match TRBD1. This CDR3 is 12 amino acids long. Unmatched junction bases numbered 7, after V lost 3 bases and J lost 9 bases. Looked up from germline, CDR1 is DFQATT and CDR2 is SNEGSKA (reference sequence).

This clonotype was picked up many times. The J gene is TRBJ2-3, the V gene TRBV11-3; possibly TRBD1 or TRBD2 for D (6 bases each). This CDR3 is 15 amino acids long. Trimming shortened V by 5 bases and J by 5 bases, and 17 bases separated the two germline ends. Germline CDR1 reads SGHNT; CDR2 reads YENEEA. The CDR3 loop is CASSPGGPGRDTQYF. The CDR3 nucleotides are TGTGCCAGCAGCCCCGGGGGCCCCGGAAGAGATACGCAGTATTTT.

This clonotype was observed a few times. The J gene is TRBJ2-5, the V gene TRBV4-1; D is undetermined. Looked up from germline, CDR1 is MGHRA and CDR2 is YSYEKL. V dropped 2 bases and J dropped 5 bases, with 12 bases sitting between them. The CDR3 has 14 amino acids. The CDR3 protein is CASSQTPDLETQYF. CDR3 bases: TGCGCCAGCAGCCAAACCCCGGACCTCGAGACCCAGTACTTC.

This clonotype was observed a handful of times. CDR3 DNA: TGTGCCAGCAGCTTAACGTTTGGGATTTCCTACAATGAGCAGTTCTTC. This sequence encodes CASSLTFGISYNEQFF. The chain has TRBV13 and TRBJ2-1; D gene ambiguous. This CDR3 has 16 amino acids. The germline V and J ends were trimmed by 2 bases and 1 base, with 12 bases remaining between them. The germline V gene has CDR1 PRHDT and CDR2 FYEKMQ (reference sequence).

DNA for the CDR3: TGTGCCAGCAGCTCGTGGACTAGCGGGAGGGGAGAGACCCAGTACTTC. Translation gives CASSSWTSGRGETQYF. This chain uses TRBV11-2 with TRBJ2-5, with 15 bases fitting TRBD2. The CDR3 runs 16 residues. Looked up from germline, CDR1 is SGHAT and CDR2 is FQNNGV. Trimming took 4 bases from V and 4 from J; bases not matched to a gene: 4.

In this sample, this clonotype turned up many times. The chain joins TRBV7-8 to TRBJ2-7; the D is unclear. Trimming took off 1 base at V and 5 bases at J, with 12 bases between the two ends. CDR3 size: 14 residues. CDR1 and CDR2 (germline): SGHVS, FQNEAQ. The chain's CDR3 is CASSLGNNNDEQYF. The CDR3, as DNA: TGTGCCAGCAGCTTAGGGAATAATAACGACGAGCAGTACTTC.

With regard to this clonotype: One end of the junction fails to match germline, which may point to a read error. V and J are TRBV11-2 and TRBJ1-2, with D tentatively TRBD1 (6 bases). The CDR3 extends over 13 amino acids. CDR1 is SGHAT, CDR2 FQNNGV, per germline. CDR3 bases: TGTGCCAGCAATGAACAGGGCAACTATGGCCACACCTTC. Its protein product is CASNEQGNYGHTF.

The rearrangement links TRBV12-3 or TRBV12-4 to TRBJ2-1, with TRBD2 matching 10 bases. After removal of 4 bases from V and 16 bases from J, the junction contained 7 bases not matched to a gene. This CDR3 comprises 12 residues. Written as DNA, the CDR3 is TGTGCCAGCAGTTCCCCGGGACTAGCGCTTTTCTTC. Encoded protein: CASSSPGLALFF.

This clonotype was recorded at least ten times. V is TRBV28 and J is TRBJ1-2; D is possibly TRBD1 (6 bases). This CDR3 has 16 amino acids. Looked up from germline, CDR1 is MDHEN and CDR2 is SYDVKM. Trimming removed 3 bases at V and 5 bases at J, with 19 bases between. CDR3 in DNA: TGTGCCAGCAGTTTCCCGCAAAAGGGGGAACGGTATGGCTACACCTTC. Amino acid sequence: CASSFPQKGERYGYTF.